The 11 T cell receptor beta chains presented below share a single source sample, sequenced in a study of Tregs in tolerant kidney transplant recipients. Produced via immunoSEQ multiplex PCR; TCRdb's table is partial and in-frame only. The sample table sets out some 25,000 clones. Mixed chimerism was transient after nonmyeloablative marrow transplants from related graft donors. The material sequenced was CD4+ T cells from blood (PBMCs), taken 6 months after the transplant. The receptors here all came from a human patient who received a combined kidney and bone marrow transplant. Some of the T cells might come from the graft donor.

Worth noting for this clone: Coverage ceases 3 residues before the CDR3 finishes, and the germline J gene fills in the end. This chain uses TRBV6-2 or TRBV6-3 with TRBJ2-1; D perhaps matches TRBD1 (5 bases). Germline V lookup: CDR1 MNHEY, CDR2 SVGEGT. V was pared by 7 bases and J by 3 bases, with 13 bases between. The CDR3 covers 14 residues. The sequenced part of the CDR3 DNA is TGTGCCAGCAATGGCCAGGGTGTCTACAATGAG. Its translation is CASNGQGVYNE. The whole CDR3 reads CASNGQGVYNEQFF.

Worth noting for this clone: Within the sample, other DNA sequences also encode this same CDR3. CDR3 DNA, as far as it was read: TGTGCCAGCAGCCCGGGACAGGGATACAATGAG. The encoded protein is CASSPGQGYNE. The whole CDR3 protein reads CASSPGQGYNEQFF. The V gene is TRBV11-3, the J gene TRBJ2-1; 9 nucleotides agree with TRBD1. The read halts 3 residues ahead of the CDR3 end, with the missing end drawn from the germline J gene. V lost 5 bases, J lost 4 bases, and 3 bases stayed unmatched. Germline CDR1 is SGHNT and CDR2 is YENEEA. CDR3 length: 14 residues.

Note on this clone: With the read ending 3 residues before the CDR3 end, the germline J gene is used to fill in that end. J is TRBJ1-3 and V is TRBV7-6; no firm D call. Trimming shortened V by 5 bases and J by 0 bases, and 17 bases separated the two germline ends. CDR3 size: 17 residues. From germline, CDR1 is SGHVS and CDR2 FNYEAQ. The sequenced part of the CDR3 DNA is TGTGCCAGCAGCCCCCCCAGGCTTTCGAACTCTGGAAACACC. It specifies CASSPPRLSNSGNT. The CDR3 reads in full as CASSPPRLSNSGNTIYF.

Details on this clone: The CDR3 is cut off 3 residues early in the read; its end comes from the germline J gene. The rearrangement joins TRBV11-2 to TRBJ2-1; D remains unclear. The CDR3 runs 15 residues. CDR1 is SGHAT and CDR2 is FQNNGV in the germline V gene. V lost 5 bases to trimming and J lost 1 base, with 12 bases between them. CDR3 bases read: TGTGCCAGCAGCACCTATGTCCGGTCCTACAATGAG. This encodes CASSTYVRSYNE. The CDR3 in full is CASSTYVRSYNEQFF. The full variable domain, completed using reference TRBV11-2 and TRBJ2-1, is EAGVAQSPRYKIIEKRQSVAFWCNPISGHATLYWYQQILGQGPKLLIQFQNNGVVDDSQLPKDRFSAERLKGVDSTLKIQPAKLEDSAVYLCASSTYVRSYNEQFFGPGTRLTVL.

Note on this clone: The read is 3 residues too short to cover the CDR3 end, so that end is filled in from the germline J gene. The chain carries TRBV20-1 and TRBJ2-2; 7 bases match TRBD1. The CDR3 runs to 13 residues. With 6 bases clipped from V and 4 bases from J, the junction kept 5 bases outside the gene matches. Germline CDR1 DFQATT, CDR2 SNEGSKA (reference sequence). The part of the CDR3 DNA that was read is TGCAGTGCCTACAGGGGCAGCACCGGGGAG. Its translation: CSAYRGSTGE. The full CDR3 protein reads CSAYRGSTGELFF.

On this clone: The read falls 3 residues short of the CDR3 end, and the missing part is taken from the germline J gene. V is TRBV19 and J is TRBJ2-5, with 7 bases aligning to TRBD1. The germline gives CDR1 LNHDA, CDR2 SQIVND (reference sequence). V shed 4 bases, J shed 2 bases, and the junction held 10 bases outside the gene matches. The CDR3 has 16 residues. The covered CDR3 bases are TGTGCCAGTAGTACCTCCCCTGGCAGGGGGCAAGAGACC. Encoded protein: CASSTSPGRGQET. The whole CDR3 protein reads CASSTSPGRGQETQYF.

Notes on this clone: With the read ending 3 residues before the CDR3 end, the germline J gene is used to fill in that end. The rearrangement joins TRBV7-8 to TRBJ2-7, with 9 bases aligning to TRBD1. The trim removed 0 bases at V and 2 bases at J, leaving 8 bases unmatched. CDR1 is SGHVS, CDR2 FQNEAQ, per germline. The CDR3 spans 17 residues. The CDR3 loop is CASSLARTGGHTYEQYF. The part of the CDR3 DNA that was read is TGTGCCAGCAGCTTAGCGCGAACAGGGGGCCATACCTACGAG.

Comment on this clone: The read falls 3 residues short of the CDR3 end, and the missing part is taken from the germline J gene. This sequence joins TRBV30 and TRBJ2-5; 11 nucleotides agree with TRBD1. This CDR3 is built from 15 residues. V gave up 2 bases and J gave up 5 bases; unmatched junction bases: 7. Germline V gene sequence: CDR1 GTSNPN, CDR2 SVGIG (reference sequence). The DNA read from the CDR3 is TGTGCCTGGAGTAAGGACAGGGGGCGGTGGGAGACC. Translating gives CAWSKDRGRWET. The full CDR3 reads CAWSKDRGRWETQYF. The variable domain in full, with the rest retrieved from reference TRBV30 and TRBJ2-5, is SQTIHQWPATLVQPVGSPLSLECTVEGTSNPNLYWYRQAAGRGLQLLFYSVGIGQISSEVPQNLSASRPQDRQFILSSKKLLLSDSGFYLCAWSKDRGRWETQYFGPGTRLLVL.

A remark on this clone: Read sequence stops 3 residues before the CDR3 end, and the germline J gene provides the missing end. V usage is TRBV2 and J usage is TRBJ2-5, with 10 bases fitting TRBD2. The germline CDR1 and CDR2 sequences are SNHLY and FYNNEI. This CDR3 is built from 17 residues. J lost 3 bases, V lost 5 bases, and 12 bases had no gene match. The sequenced CDR3 bases are TGTGCCAGCAGTCCAACTTACGGACTAGCGGTTAAAGAGACC. Its translation is CASSPTYGLAVKET. In full, the CDR3 is CASSPTYGLAVKETQYF. Variable domain in full (rest from reference TRBV2 and TRBJ2-5): EPEVTQTPSHQVTQMGQEVILRCVPISNHLYFYWYRQILGQKVEFLVSFYNNEISEKSEIFDDQFSVERPDGSNFTLKIRSTKLEDSAMYFCASSPTYGLAVKETQYFGPGTRLLVL.

With respect to this clone: From the germline J gene comes the end of the CDR3, since the read stops 3 residues before it. The V and J genes are TRBV2 and TRBJ1-1; 7 nucleotides agree with TRBD1. The CDR3 spans 14 residues. Germline CDR1 is SNHLY and CDR2 is FYNNEI. The J segment lost 1 base and the V segment lost 3 bases, leaving 2 bases of the junction unmatched. The CDR3 here is CASSDQGGNTEAFF. Partial CDR3 DNA: TGTGCCAGCAGTGATCAGGGGGGGAACACTGAA.

Comment on this clone: The read gets to within 3 residues of the CDR3 end, and the germline J gene fills in the rest. This chain uses TRBV10-3 with TRBJ2-2; 10 bases line up with TRBD2. The germline V gene encodes CDR1 ENHRY and CDR2 SYGVKD. With 6 bases clipped from V and 6 bases from J, the junction kept 7 bases outside the gene matches. The CDR3 has 15 amino acids. The DNA read from the CDR3 is TGTGCCATCAGCCTCAAGCGGGGGGGCCCCGGGGAG. It translates to CAISLKRGGPGE. The whole CDR3 protein reads CAISLKRGGPGELFF.